This T cell receptor (beta chain) was sequenced in a study of human T cells and chemical hapten exposure. A remark on this clonotype: Its target is not known.

Time point of the sample: patch test 2, 6 weeks after DPC sensitization. Treatment meaning: therapeutic diphenylcyclopropenone sensitization with weekly scalp DPC. Findings and caveats of the study: Sensitization with DPC brought no change to TCRs above 1 in 1000 in frequency.

Germline lookup yields CDR1 MNHEY and CDR2 SVGEGT. V was trimmed by 8 bases and J by 6 bases, leaving 13 bases between them. The CDR3 is made up of 13 amino acids. Unique molecular identifiers were linked by the library to individual cDNA molecules. Each CDR3 protein gets one entry after TCRdb re-called the RACE reads with MiXCR. The sample lists some 350,000 distinct CDR3 sequences, more than 5% seen once, with under 7% in the top ten. The sample here was whole blood, taken in connection with sensitization to the hapten diphenylcyclopropenone (DPC). The V gene is TRBV6-2 or TRBV6-3, the J gene TRBJ2-2; no firm D call. The source of this sequence is a woman aged 18-30 years with alopecia areata. Some clones in this sample may be carry-over from other donors' samples. For the CDR3, the DNA is TGTGCCAGCTCTGCAGCCCTGGCCGGGGAGCTGTTTTTT. It encodes CASSAALAGELFF.